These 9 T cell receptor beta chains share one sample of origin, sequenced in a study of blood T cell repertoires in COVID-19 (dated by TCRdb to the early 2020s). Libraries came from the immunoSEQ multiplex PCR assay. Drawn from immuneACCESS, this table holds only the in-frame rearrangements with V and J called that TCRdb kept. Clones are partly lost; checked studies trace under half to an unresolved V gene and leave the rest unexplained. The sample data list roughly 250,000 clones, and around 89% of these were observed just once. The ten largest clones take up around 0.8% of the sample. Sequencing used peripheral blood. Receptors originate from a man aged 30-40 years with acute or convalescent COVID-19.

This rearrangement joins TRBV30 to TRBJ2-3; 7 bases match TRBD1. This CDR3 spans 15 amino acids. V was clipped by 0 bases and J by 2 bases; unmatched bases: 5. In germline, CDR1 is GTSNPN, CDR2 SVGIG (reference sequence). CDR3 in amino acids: CAWSVWTGYTDTQYF. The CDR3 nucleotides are TGTGCCTGGAGTGTATGGACAGGTTACACAGATACGCAGTATTTT.

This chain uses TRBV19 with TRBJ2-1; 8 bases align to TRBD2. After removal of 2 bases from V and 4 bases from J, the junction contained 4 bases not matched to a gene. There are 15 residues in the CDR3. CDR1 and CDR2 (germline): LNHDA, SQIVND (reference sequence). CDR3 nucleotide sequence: TGTGCCAGTAGTATACGGGGGGGGCTATACAATGAGCAGTTCTTC. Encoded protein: CASSIRGGLYNEQFF. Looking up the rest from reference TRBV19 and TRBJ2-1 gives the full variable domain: DGGITQSPKYLFRKEGQNVTLSCEQNLNHDAMYWYRQDPGQGLRLIYYSQIVNDFQKGDIAEGYSVSREKKESFPLTVTSAQKNPTAFYLCASSIRGGLYNEQFFGPGTRLTVL.

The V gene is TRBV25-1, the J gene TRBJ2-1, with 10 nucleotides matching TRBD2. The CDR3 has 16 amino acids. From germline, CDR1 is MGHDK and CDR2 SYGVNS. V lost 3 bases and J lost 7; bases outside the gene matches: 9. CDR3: CASSDGASGSSNEQFF. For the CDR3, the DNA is TGTGCCAGCAGTGATGGGGCTAGCGGGAGCTCTAATGAGCAGTTCTTC.

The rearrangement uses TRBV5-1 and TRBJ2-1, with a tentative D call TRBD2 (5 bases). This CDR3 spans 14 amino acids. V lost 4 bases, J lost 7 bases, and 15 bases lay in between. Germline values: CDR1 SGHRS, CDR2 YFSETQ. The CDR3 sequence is CASSPQFSGNEQFF. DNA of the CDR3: TGCGCCAGCAGCCCACAATTCAGCGGTAATGAGCAGTTCTTC.

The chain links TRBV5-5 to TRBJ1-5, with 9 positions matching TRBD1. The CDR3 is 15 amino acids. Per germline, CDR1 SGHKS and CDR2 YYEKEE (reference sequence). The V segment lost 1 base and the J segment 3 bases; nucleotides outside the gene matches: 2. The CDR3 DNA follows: TGTGCCAGCAGCTTGACAGGGGGCCCCAATCAGCCCCAGCATTTT. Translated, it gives CASSLTGGPNQPQHF.

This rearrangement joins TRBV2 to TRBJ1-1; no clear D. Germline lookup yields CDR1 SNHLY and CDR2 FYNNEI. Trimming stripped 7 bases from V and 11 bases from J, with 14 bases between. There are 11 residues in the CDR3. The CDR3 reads CASTPRRGAFF. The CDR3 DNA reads TGTGCCAGCACCCCAAGACGCGGGGCTTTCTTT.

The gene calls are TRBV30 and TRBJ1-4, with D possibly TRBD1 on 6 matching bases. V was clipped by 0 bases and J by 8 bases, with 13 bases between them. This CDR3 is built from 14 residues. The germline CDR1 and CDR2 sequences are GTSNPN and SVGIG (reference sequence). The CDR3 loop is CAWSVGGAREKLFF. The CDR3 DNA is TGTGCCTGGAGTGTAGGGGGGGCAAGGGAAAAACTGTTTTTT.

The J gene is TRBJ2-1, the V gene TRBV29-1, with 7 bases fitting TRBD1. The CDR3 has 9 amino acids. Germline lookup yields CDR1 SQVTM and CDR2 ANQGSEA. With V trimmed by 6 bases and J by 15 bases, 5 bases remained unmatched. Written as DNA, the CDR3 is TGCAGCGTCGAGGACAGGCTGTTCTTC. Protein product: CSVEDRLFF.

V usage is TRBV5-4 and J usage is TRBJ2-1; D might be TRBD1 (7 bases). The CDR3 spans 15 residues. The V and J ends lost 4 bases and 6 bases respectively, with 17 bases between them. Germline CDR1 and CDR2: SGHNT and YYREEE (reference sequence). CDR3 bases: TGTGCCAGCAGCCGCCGGCGGGACAGTTTCAATGAGCAGTTCTTC. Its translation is CASSRRRDSFNEQFF.